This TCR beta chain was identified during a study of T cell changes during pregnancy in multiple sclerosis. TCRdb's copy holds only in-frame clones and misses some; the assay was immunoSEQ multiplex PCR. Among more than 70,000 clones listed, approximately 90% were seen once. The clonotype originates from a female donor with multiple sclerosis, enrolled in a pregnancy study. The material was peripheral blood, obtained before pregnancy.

The CDR3 DNA sequence: TGTGCCAGCAGCTTAGTTAGTTGGCCAGTCCGGGGCTACGAGCAGTACTTC. It yields the protein CASSLVSWPVRGYEQYF. The rearrangement uses TRBV7-9 and TRBJ2-7; the D gene is possibly TRBD2 (5 bases). The germline V gene has CDR1 SEHNR and CDR2 FQNEAQ (reference sequence). V was cut by 1 base and J by 3 bases, with 19 bases left in between. The CDR3 loop spans 17 amino acids.